This entry lists 13 T cell receptor beta chains sequenced from one sample in a study of blood T cell repertoires in COVID-19. Method: immunoSEQ multiplex PCR; TCRdb's copy keeps in-frame clones and lacks some. The table includes about 200,000 clones, 70% to 90% detected once. Sequenced material: peripheral blood. The receptors stem from a human donor with active or convalescent COVID-19. The donor label of this sample is uncertain.

The chain couples TRBV29-1 to TRBJ2-7; 8 bases align to TRBD1. V lost 6 bases, J lost 3 bases, and 7 bases stayed unmatched. The CDR3 extends over 13 amino acids. Germline lookup yields CDR1 SQVTM and CDR2 ANQGSEA. CDR3 in DNA: TGCAGCGTCCGACAGGGGATAGGCTACGAGCAGTACTTC. This gives the protein CSVRQGIGYEQYF.

V gene TRBV24-1 combines with J gene TRBJ2-2; 8 bases agree with TRBD1. The CDR3 contains 17 residues. Losses at the gene ends were 3 bases for V and 1 base for J; bases not matched to a gene: 6. The V gene's germline CDR1 is KGHDR and CDR2 SFDVKD. The CDR3 nucleotides read TGTGCCACCAGTGATCCTCGGGACAGGATGAACACCGGGGAGCTGTTTTTT. This gives the protein CATSDPRDRMNTGELFF.

The rearrangement joins TRBV7-2 to TRBJ2-7; TRBD1 aligns across 9 bases. This CDR3 has 15 amino acids. The germline CDR1 and CDR2 sequences are SGHTA and FQGNSA. J lost 4 bases, V lost 1 base, and 5 bases had no gene match. The CDR3 DNA reads as TGTGCCAGCAGCTTAGGTCGGGACAGGGTATACGAGCAGTACTTC. It translates to CASSLGRDRVYEQYF.

The rearrangement uses TRBV4-1 and TRBJ2-7; tentative D call: TRBD2 (6 bases). This CDR3 is built from 16 residues. Germline V gene sequence: CDR1 MGHRA, CDR2 YSYEKL. Deletions cut 7 bases from V and 1 base from J, with 20 bases between. The CDR3, as DNA: TGCGCCAGCACCTCGAACGTGGGCGGGATATCCTACGAGCAGTACTTC. This sequence encodes CASTSNVGGISYEQYF.

The CDR3 spells CASSLQRQGGYEQYF. The CDR3, as DNA: TGTGCCAGCAGCTTACAAAGACAGGGGGGCTACGAGCAGTACTTC. The chain carries TRBV7-6 and TRBJ2-7; 9 bases fit TRBD1. The junction had 5 bases not matched to a gene; V was cut back by 2 bases and J by 3 bases. The CDR3 is made up of 15 amino acids. The germline V gene encodes CDR1 SGHVS and CDR2 FNYEAQ.

Notes on this clone: One end of the junction varies from germline; a read error may be responsible. Other nucleotide sequences from this sample produce the same CDR3. The chain combines TRBV12-3 or TRBV12-4 with TRBJ1-2, with TRBD1 as a possible D gene (6 bases). The CDR3 runs to 13 residues. The CDR3 spells CASSADRPYGYTF. DNA for the CDR3: TGCGCCAGCAGCGCAGACAGGCCCTATGGCTACACCTTC.

The CDR3 DNA is TGTGCCAGCAGCCCCTTCCAGGGGAGATTTGAAGCTTTCTTT. It yields the protein CASSPFQGRFEAFF. The V call is TRBV14, the J call TRBJ1-1; possibly TRBD1 for D (6 bases). In germline, CDR1 is SGHDN, CDR2 FVKESK. V lost 4 bases to trimming and J lost 7 bases, with 16 bases between them. This CDR3 is built from 14 residues.

This chain links TRBV7-2 with TRBJ2-7, with D unresolved. This CDR3 spans 13 amino acids. The germline V gene encodes CDR1 SGHTA and CDR2 FQGNSA. With 6 bases removed from V and 3 bases from J, the gap between germline ends came to 12 bases. The CDR3 nucleotides read TGTGCCAGCAGACCGCCCGTAGTCTACGAGCAGTACTTC. Translated, it gives CASRPPVVYEQYF. The variable domain in full, with the rest retrieved from reference TRBV7-2 and TRBJ2-7, is GAGVSQSPSNKVTEKGKDVELRCDPISGHTALYWYRQSLGQGLEFLIYFQGNSAPDKSGLPSDRFSAERTGGSVSTLTIQRTQQEDSAVYLCASRPPVVYEQYFGPGTRLTVT.

In this sample, this clone turned up a few times. The chain combines TRBV14 with TRBJ1-2; D perhaps matches TRBD1 (6 bases). Trimming took off 1 base at V and 9 bases at J, with 15 bases between the two ends. Germline CDR1 and CDR2: SGHDN and FVKESK. The CDR3 is made up of 14 amino acids. The CDR3 sequence: CASSQGKQGGSYTF. Here the CDR3 DNA reads TGTGCCAGCAGCCAAGGAAAACAGGGAGGGAGCTACACCTTC.

The V and J genes are TRBV11-2 and TRBJ2-3; 7 nucleotides agree with TRBD2. Germline-derived CDR1 and CDR2 are SGHAT and FQNNGV. Losses at the gene ends were 0 bases for V and 2 bases for J; bases not matched to a gene: 8. The CDR3 loop spans 17 amino acids. CDR3 protein: CASSLDLAGAITDTQYF. In DNA, the CDR3 is TGTGCCAGCAGCTTAGATCTGGCGGGAGCGATCACAGATACGCAGTATTTT.

The rearrangement uses TRBV6-1 and TRBJ1-1; 7 nucleotides align to TRBD1. The CDR3 totals 16 residues. V lost 0 bases and J lost 1; bases outside the gene matches: 5. The germline CDR1 and CDR2 sequences are MNHNS and SASEGT. CDR3 DNA: TGTGCCAGCAGTGAAGCTGTAGGGACAGCGAACACTGAAGCTTTCTTT. Translation: CASSEAVGTANTEAFF.

The chain links TRBV15 to TRBJ2-7; D is undetermined. Germline V gives CDR1 LNHNV, CDR2 YYDKDF (reference sequence). The CDR3 sequence is 13 residues long. V was clipped by 1 base and J by 5 bases, with 9 bases between them. CDR3 sequence reads: CATSRGINDEQYF. In nucleotides, the CDR3 is TGTGCCACCAGCAGAGGTATTAATGACGAGCAGTACTTC.

J is TRBJ2-1 and V is TRBV3-1 (or the pseudogene TRBV3-2), with 7 bases aligning to TRBD1. The V gene's germline CDR1 is LGHDT and CDR2 YNNKEL (reference sequence). J was trimmed by 8 bases and V by 6 bases; bases with no gene match: 19. This CDR3 contains 17 residues. CDR3 coding DNA: TGTGCCAGCAGACCCACTCCGGGACAGACAACAGGGGATGAGCAGTTCTTC. The encoded protein is CASRPTPGQTTGDEQFF.